The TCR beta chain under discussion was sequenced for a study of blood T cell repertoires in COVID-19. The CDR3 is 17 residues long. V lost 5 bases, J lost 4 bases, and 13 bases stayed unmatched. Germline V CDR1 and CDR2: MNHNY, SVGAGI (reference sequence). This clone showed up many times. Measured with immunoSEQ multiplex PCR; TCRdb has only the in-frame clones, and not every one. Of 270,000 or so clones in the sample, roughly nine tenths are singletons; the top ten hold 11%. The sequenced sample was peripheral blood. The source is a woman in her 30s with COVID-19, enrolled during active disease. This chain uses TRBV6-6 with TRBJ2-3; TRBD1 matches at 9 bases. CDR3 residues: CASSRRGGQGGSDTQYF. The CDR3 region has the DNA TGTGCCAGCAGTCGTCGTGGGGGACAGGGAGGGTCAGATACGCAGTATTTT.